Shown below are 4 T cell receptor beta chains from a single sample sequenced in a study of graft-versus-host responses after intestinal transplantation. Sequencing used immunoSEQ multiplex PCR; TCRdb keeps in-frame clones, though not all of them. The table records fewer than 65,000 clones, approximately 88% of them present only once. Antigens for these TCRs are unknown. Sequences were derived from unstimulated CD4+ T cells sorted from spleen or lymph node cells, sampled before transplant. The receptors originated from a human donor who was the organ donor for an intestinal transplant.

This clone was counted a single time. CDR3 nucleotide sequence: TGCGCCAGCAGCTCTCAGGTGATCTATGGCTACACCTTC. It is translated as CASSSQVIYGYTF. The chain combines TRBV5-1 with TRBJ1-2; no definite D call. Per the germline V gene, CDR1 is SGHRS and CDR2 is YFSETQ. Trimming stripped 3 bases from V and 4 bases from J, with 10 bases between. The CDR3 totals 13 residues.

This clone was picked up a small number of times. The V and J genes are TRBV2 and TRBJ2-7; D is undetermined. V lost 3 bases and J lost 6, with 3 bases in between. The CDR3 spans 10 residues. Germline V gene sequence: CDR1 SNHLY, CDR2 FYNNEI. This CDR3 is CASSEAEQYF. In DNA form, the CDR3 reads TGTGCCAGCAGTGAGGCCGAGCAGTACTTC.

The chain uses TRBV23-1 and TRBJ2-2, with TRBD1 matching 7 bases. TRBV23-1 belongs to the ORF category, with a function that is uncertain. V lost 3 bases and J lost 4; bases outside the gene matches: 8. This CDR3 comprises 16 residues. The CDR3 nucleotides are TGCGCCAGCAGTCAGAACACCGGGACAGCCACCGGGGAGCTGTTTTTT. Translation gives CASSQNTGTATGELFF.

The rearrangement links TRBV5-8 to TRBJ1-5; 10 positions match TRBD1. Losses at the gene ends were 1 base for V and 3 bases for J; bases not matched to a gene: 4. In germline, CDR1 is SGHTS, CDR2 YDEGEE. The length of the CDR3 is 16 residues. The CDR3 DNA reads TGTGCCAGCAGCTTGATTGGGACAGGGGTCAATCAGCCCCAGCATTTT. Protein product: CASSLIGTGVNQPQHF.